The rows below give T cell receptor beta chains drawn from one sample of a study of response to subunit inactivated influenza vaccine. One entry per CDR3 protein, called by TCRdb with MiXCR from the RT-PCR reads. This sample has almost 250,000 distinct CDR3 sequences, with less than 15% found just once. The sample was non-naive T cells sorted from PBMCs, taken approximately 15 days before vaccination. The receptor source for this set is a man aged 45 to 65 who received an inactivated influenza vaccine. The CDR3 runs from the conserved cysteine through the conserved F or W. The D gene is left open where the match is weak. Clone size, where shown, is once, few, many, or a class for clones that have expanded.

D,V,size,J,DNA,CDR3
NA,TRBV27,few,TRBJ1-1,TGTGCCAGCAGCCAGATAGGGGCGAGGACTGAAGCTTTCTTT,CASSQIGARTEAFF
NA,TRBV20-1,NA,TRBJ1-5,TGCAGTGCTAGAGTGGGGGGATATAATCAGCCCCAGCATTTT,CSARVGGYNQPQHF
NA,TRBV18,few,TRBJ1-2,TGTGCCAGCTCACCGGCGCGGCTTCGAGGCTACACCTTC,CASSPARLRGYTF
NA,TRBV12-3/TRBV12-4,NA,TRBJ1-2,TGTGCCAGCAGTTTAGACGGATTTAAATATGGCTACACCTTC,CASSLDGFKYGYTF
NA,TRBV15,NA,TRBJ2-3,TGTGCCAGGATAACAGACACAGATACGCAGTATTTT,CARITDTDTQYF
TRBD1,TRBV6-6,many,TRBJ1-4,TGTGCCAGCAGACCCTCTCCCGACAGGGGGGTTGCAGCTAATGAAAAACTGTTTTTT,CASRPSPDRGVAANEKLFF
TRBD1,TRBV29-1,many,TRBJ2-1,TGCAGCGTTGACGGACAGGGGGCCGATGAGCAGTTCTTC,CSVDGQGADEQFF
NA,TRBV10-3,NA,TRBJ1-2,TGTGCCAGCCGGCTTGCGGATGGCTACACCTTC,CASRLADGYTF
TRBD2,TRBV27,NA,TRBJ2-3,TGTGCCAGCAGAACGCGACTAGCGGGAGATTCGGATACGCAGTATTTT,CASRTRLAGDSDTQYF
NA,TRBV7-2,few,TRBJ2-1,TGTGCCAGCAGCTTCCGAATTGGGGGGATCAATGAGCAGTTCTTC,CASSFRIGGINEQFF
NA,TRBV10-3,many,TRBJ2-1,TGTGCCATCAGTGATAGGGGTGGACGTAACTACAATGAGCAGTTCTTC,CAISDRGGRNYNEQFF
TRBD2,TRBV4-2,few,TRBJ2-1,TGTGCCAGCAGCCATCAATATCTACGGGGGGAGTATGAGCAGTTCTTC,CASSHQYLRGEYEQFF
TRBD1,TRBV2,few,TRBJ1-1,TGTGCCAGCAGTGTCGAACCCGGGACAGGGGGTGAAGCTTTCTTT,CASSVEPGTGGEAFF